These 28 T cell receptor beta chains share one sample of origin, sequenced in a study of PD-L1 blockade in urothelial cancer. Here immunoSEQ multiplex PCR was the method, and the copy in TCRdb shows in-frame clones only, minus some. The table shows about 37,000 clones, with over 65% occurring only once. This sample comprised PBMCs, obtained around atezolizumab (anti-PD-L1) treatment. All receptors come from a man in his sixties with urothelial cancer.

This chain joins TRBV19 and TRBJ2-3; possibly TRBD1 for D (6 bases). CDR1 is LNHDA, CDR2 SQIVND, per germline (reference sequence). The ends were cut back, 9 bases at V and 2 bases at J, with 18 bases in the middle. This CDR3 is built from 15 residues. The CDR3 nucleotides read TGTGCCAGCCGGACAGATGGGGCTATCACAGATACGCAGTATTTT. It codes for CASRTDGAITDTQYF.

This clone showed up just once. The CDR3 coding sequence is TGTGCCAGCAGTGGTCGACGGGACAGGGATTCCTATAATTCACCCCTCCACTTT. This gives the protein CASSGRRDRDSYNSPLHF. The chain has TRBV6-1 and TRBJ1-6, with 9 bases aligning to TRBD1. V was clipped by 4 bases and J by 1 base; unmatched bases: 8. The germline gives CDR1 MNHNS, CDR2 SASEGT. The CDR3 loop spans 18 amino acids.

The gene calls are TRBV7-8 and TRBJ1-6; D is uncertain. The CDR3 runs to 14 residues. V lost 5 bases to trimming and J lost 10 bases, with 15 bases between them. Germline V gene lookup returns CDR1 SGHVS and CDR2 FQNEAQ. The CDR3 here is CASSGVGEGSPLHF. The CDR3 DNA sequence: TGTGCCAGCAGCGGGGTGGGAGAAGGGTCACCCCTCCACTTT.

CDR3 in amino acids: CASSKGDRGQETQYF. In DNA form, the CDR3 reads TGTGCCAGCAGCAAGGGGGACAGGGGGCAAGAGACCCAGTACTTC. The V gene is TRBV7-9, the J gene TRBJ2-5; TRBD1 agrees at 11 bases. V shed 5 bases and J 2 bases; nucleotides not matched to a gene: 4. Germline values: CDR1 SEHNR, CDR2 FQNEAQ (reference sequence). The CDR3 has 15 residues.

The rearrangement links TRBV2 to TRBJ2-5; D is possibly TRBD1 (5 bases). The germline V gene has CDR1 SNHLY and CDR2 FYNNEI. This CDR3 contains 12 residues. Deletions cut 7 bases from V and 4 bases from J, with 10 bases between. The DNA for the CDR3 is TGTGCCAGCATGACAGAAGGAGAGACCCAGTACTTC. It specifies CASMTEGETQYF.

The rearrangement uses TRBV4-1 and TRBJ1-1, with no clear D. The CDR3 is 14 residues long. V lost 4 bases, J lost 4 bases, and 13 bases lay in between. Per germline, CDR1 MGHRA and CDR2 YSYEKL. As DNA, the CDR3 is TGCGCCAGCAGCCCCGGGATTTGGGGCACTGAAGCTTTCTTT. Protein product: CASSPGIWGTEAFF.

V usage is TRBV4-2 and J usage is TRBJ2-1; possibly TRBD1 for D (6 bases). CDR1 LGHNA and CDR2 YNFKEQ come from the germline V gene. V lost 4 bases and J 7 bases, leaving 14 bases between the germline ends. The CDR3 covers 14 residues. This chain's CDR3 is CASSRPARGNEQFF. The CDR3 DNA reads TGTGCCAGCAGCCGACCTGCGAGGGGGAATGAGCAGTTCTTC.

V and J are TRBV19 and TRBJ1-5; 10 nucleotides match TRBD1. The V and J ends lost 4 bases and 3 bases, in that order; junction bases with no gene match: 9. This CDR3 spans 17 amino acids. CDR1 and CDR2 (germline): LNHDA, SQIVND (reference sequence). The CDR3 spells CASSNWDRGGANQPQHF. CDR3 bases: TGTGCCAGTAGTAACTGGGACAGGGGAGGTGCCAATCAGCCCCAGCATTTT.

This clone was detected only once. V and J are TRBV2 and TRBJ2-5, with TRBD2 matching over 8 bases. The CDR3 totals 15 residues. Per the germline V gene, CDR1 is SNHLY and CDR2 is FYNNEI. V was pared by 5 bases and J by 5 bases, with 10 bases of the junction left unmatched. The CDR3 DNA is TGTGCCAGCAGTCCTCCGGGGGGGCGCCAGGAGACCCAGTACTTC. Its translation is CASSPPGGRQETQYF.

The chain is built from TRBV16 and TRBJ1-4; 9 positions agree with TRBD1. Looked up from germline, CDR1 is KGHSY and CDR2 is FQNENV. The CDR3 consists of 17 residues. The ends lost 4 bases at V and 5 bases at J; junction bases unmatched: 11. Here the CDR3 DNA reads TGTGCCAGCAGCCTCTTACGAACCGGGACAGGGAATGAAAAACTGTTTTTT. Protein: CASSLLRTGTGNEKLFF.

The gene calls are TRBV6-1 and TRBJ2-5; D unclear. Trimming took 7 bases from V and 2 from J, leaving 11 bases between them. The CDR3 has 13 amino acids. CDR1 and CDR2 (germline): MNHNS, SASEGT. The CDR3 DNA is TGTGCCAGCATCGGGTCCAGACAAGAGACCCAGTACTTC. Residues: CASIGSRQETQYF.

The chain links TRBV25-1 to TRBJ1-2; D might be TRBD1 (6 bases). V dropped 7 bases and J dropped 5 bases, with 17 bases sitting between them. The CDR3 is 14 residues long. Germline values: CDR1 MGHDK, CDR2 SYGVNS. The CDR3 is CASTEGQGKYGYTF. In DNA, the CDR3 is TGTGCCAGCACCGAGGGCCAGGGGAAGTATGGCTACACCTTC.

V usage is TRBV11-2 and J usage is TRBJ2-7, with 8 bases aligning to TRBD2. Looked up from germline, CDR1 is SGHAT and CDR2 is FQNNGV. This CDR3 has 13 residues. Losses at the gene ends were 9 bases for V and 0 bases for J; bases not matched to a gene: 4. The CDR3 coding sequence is TGTGCCAGTTACGGGGGGGACTCCTACGAGCAGTACTTC. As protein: CASYGGDSYEQYF. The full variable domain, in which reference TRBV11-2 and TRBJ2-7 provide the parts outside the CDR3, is EAGVAQSPRYKIIEKRQSVAFWCNPISGHATLYWYQQILGQGPKLLIQFQNNGVVDDSQLPKDRFSAERLKGVDSTLKIQPAKLEDSAVYLCASYGGDSYEQYFGPGTRLTVT.

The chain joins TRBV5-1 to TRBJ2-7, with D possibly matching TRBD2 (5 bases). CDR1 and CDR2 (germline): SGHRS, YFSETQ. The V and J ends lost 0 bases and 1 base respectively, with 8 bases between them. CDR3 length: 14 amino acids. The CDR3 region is CASSLGRGSYEQYF. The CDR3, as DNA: TGCGCCAGCAGCTTGGGCCGCGGGTCCTACGAGCAGTACTTC.

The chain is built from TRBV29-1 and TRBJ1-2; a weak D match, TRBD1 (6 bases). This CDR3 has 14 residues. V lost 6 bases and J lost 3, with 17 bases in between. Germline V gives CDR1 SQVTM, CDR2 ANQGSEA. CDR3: CSVGGGGKDYGYTF. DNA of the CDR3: TGCAGCGTGGGAGGGGGGGGGAAAGACTATGGCTACACCTTC.

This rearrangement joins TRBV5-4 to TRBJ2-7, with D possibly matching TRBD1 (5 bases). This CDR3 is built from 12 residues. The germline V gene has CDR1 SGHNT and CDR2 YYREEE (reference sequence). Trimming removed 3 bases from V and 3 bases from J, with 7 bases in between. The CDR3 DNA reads TGTGCCAGCAGCTCTGACAGCTACGAGCAGTACTTC. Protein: CASSSDSYEQYF.

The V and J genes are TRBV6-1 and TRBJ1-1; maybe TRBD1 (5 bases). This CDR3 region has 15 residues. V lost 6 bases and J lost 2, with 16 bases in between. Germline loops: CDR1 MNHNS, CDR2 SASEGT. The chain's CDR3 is CASRDAGLGNTEAFF. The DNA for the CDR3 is TGTGCCAGCAGAGACGCAGGGCTGGGTAACACTGAAGCTTTCTTT.

The DNA for the CDR3 is TGTGCCAGCCGGGCGTCCCGAGGGAACTATGGCTACACCTTC. This sequence encodes CASRASRGNYGYTF. The chain links TRBV21-1 to TRBJ1-2. TRBV21-1 is deemed a pseudogene. The CDR3 is made up of 14 amino acids.

As DNA, the CDR3 is TGCGCCAGCAGCCAAGTTAGCGGGGGGGTCACAGATACGCAGTATTTT. Protein product: CASSQVSGGVTDTQYF. The V gene is TRBV4-1, the J gene TRBJ2-3, with TRBD2 identical over 11 bases. The germline CDR1 and CDR2 sequences are MGHRA and YSYEKL. With 1 base clipped from V and 2 bases from J, the junction kept 2 bases outside the gene matches. The CDR3 runs 16 residues.

DNA for the CDR3: TGTGCCAGCAGCTTAGCGGTCACAGGGGGGGGCTATGGCTACACCTTC. Protein sequence: CASSLAVTGGGYGYTF. V and J are TRBV7-2 and TRBJ1-2; 8 nucleotides agree with TRBD1. V was pared by 0 bases and J by 4 bases, with 7 bases of the junction left unmatched. The germline gives CDR1 SGHTA, CDR2 FQGNSA. The CDR3 is 16 amino acids.

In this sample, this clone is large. The CDR3 DNA follows: TGTGCCAGCAGCTTAGAGGGAGGGGACAATGAGCAGTTCTTC. It codes for CASSLEGGDNEQFF. The rearrangement joins TRBV13 to TRBJ2-1; the match to TRBD2 covers 7 bases. With 1 base clipped from V and 5 bases from J, the junction kept 2 bases outside the gene matches. The CDR3 loop spans 14 amino acids. The germline V gene encodes CDR1 PRHDT and CDR2 FYEKMQ (reference sequence).

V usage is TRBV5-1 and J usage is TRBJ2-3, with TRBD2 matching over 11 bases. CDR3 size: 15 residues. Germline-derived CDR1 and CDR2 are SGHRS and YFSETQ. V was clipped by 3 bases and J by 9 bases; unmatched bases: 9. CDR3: CASSWIAGGPLTQYF. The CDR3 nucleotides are TGCGCCAGCAGCTGGATAGCGGGGGGGCCCCTGACGCAGTATTTT. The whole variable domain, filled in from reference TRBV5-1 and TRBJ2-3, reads KAGVTQTPRYLIKTRGQQVTLSCSPISGHRSVSWYQQTPGQGLQFLFEYFSETQRNKGNFPGRFSGRQFSNSRSEMNVSTLELGDSALYLCASSWIAGGPLTQYFGPGTRLTVL.

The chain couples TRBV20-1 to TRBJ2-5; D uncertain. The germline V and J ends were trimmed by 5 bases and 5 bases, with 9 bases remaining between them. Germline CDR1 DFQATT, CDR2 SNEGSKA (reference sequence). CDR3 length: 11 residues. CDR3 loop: CSAHHGETQYF. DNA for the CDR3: TGCAGTGCTCACCACGGGGAGACCCAGTACTTC.

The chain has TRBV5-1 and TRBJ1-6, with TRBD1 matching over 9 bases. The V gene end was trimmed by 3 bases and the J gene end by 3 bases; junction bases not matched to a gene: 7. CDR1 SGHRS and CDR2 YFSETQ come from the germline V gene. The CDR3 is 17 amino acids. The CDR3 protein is CASSSRDRVVYNSPLHF. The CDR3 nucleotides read TGCGCCAGCAGCTCGCGGGACAGGGTGGTCTATAATTCACCCCTCCACTTT. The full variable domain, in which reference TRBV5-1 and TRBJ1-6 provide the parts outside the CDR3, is KAGVTQTPRYLIKTRGQQVTLSCSPISGHRSVSWYQQTPGQGLQFLFEYFSETQRNKGNFPGRFSGRQFSNSRSEMNVSTLELGDSALYLCASSSRDRVVYNSPLHFGNGTRLTVT.

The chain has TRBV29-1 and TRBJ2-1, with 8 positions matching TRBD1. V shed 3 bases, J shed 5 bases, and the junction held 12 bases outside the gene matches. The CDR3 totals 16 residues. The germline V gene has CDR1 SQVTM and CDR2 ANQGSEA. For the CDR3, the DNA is TGCAGCGTTGAGTTATGGGACAGGACCCACGACAATGAGCAGTTCTTC. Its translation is CSVELWDRTHDNEQFF.

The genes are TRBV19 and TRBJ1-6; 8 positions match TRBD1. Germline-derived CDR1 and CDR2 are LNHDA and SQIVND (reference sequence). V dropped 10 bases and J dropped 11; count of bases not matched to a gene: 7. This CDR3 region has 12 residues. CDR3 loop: CATGGGSPPLHF. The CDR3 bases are TGTGCCACAGGGGGCGGCAGTCCACCCCTCCACTTT.

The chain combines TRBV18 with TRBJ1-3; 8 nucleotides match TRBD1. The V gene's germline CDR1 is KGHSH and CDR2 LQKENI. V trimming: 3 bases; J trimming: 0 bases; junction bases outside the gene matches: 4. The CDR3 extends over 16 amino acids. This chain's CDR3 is CASSPWTGSSGNTIYF. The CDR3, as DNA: TGTGCCAGCTCACCCTGGACAGGGAGCTCTGGAAACACCATATATTTT.

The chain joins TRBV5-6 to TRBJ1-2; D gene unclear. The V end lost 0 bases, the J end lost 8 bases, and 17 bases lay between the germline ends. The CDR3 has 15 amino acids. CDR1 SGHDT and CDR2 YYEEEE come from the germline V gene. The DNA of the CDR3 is TGTGCCAGCAGCTTGGATGTTGAACTCGAGGGAGGCTACACCTTC. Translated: CASSLDVELEGGYTF.